The clone carrying this T cell receptor (beta chain) was recorded a few times. Antigen: not known. The entry originates in a study of T-cell memory formation after mild COVID-19. Whole-study context: Across donors, TCR clusters were largely donor specific. Overall study results and limits: Pre-infection memory contained some responding clones, which suggested that cross-reactive memory had joined. Clones which contracted sat mainly in CM and EM if CD4+, and in EMRA if CD8+.

Constant-segment-primed 5'RACE gave TCR alpha and TCR beta cDNA libraries with sample barcodes and UMIs. TCRdb reprocessed the 5' RACE reads via MiXCR and lists one record per CDR3 protein. Among about 410,000 distinct CDR3 sequences, about a quarter were seen once, and the ten largest hold roughly 13%. This clonotype was obtained from an adult woman who had mild COVID-19 (a few samples of this study predate the infection). Cell type and time point are not known. Sequencing input: PBMCs or a T cell subset sorted from them (not recorded which).

The CDR3, as DNA: TGTGCCACCAGTGTCCTTGGCCTGCGCTTCGATGAGCAGTTCTTC. Amino acid sequence: CATSVLGLRFDEQFF. The chain carries TRBV24-1 and TRBJ2-1; no clear D. The V gene's germline CDR1 is KGHDR and CDR2 SFDVKD. V was cut by 5 bases and J by 8 bases, with 18 bases left in between. CDR3 length: 15 residues.